These 6 T cell receptor beta chains originate from one sample sequenced in a study of shared clonotypes between healthy human individuals. Libraries were prepared by immunoSEQ multiplex PCR; TCRdb keeps only in-frame clonotypes and omits some of them. The sample yields 650,000 to 700,000 clones, less than 95% seen once. Sequenced material: memory CD8+ T cells from PBMCs. Subset defined: CD45RO+ cells pooled with CCR7-negative TemRA cells. Receptor source: a man between 18 and 35 years old in good health. Some clones in this sample may be carry-over from other donors' samples.

The chain links TRBV4-1 to TRBJ1-1; D gene uncertain. The CDR3 has 18 amino acids. Germline V gene lookup returns CDR1 MGHRA and CDR2 YSYEKL. The V gene lost 0 bases and the J gene lost 5 bases, with 22 bases spanning the gap. For the CDR3, the DNA is TGCGCCAGCAGCCAAGATCCGGTAGGGCACAGTCGAGCGACTGAAGCTTTCTTT. This translates into CASSQDPVGHSRATEAFF.

This chain uses TRBV11-2 with TRBJ1-1; tentatively, D is TRBD1 (6 bases). V was pared by 4 bases and J by 4 bases, with 16 bases between. This CDR3 contains 15 residues. Germline assignment: CDR1 SGHAT and CDR2 FQNNGV. The CDR3 DNA follows: TGTGCCAGCAGCTCCGACCGGACAGCTGGCACTGAAGCTTTCTTT. Protein product: CASSSDRTAGTEAFF.

The rearrangement uses TRBV11-3 and TRBJ2-1, with 7 positions matching TRBD2. This CDR3 is 14 amino acids long. The V segment lost 5 bases and the J segment 6 bases; nucleotides outside the gene matches: 7. In germline, CDR1 is SGHNT, CDR2 YENEEA. This CDR3 is CASSPTGGTNEQFF. Here the CDR3 DNA reads TGTGCCAGCAGCCCTACCGGGGGGACCAATGAGCAGTTCTTC. The whole variable domain, remainder taken from reference TRBV11-3 and TRBJ2-1, is EAGVVQSPRYKIIEKKQPVAFWCNPISGHNTLYWYLQNLGQGPELLIRYENEEAVDDSQLPKDRFSAERLKGVDSTLKIQPAELGDSAVYLCASSPTGGTNEQFFGPGTRLTVL.

The chain employs TRBV10-3 and TRBJ2-7, with TRBD1 identical over 11 bases. The CDR3 extends over 14 amino acids. V was pared by 6 bases and J by 7 bases, with 8 bases of the junction left unmatched. CDR1 and CDR2 (germline): ENHRY, SYGVKD. The CDR3 DNA follows: TGTGCCATCAGCGAGCCGGGACAGGGGGAAGAGCAGTACTTC. It specifies CAISEPGQGEEQYF.

Turning to this clone: The sample contains more than one DNA sequence encoding this CDR3. The V call is TRBV6-5, the J call TRBJ1-2; D is uncertain. The CDR3 length is 14 residues. Germline CDR1 and CDR2: MNHEY and SVGAGI. Trimming stripped 0 bases from V and 5 bases from J, with 10 bases between. The CDR3 region has the DNA TGTGCCAGCAGTTACTCGGAGGGCAGTTATGGCTACACCTTC. It encodes CASSYSEGSYGYTF.

Points on this clone: The sample has other DNA sequences that encode this CDR3 too. The V and J genes are TRBV27 and TRBJ2-3; D call uncertain. The CDR3 has 13 residues. V was pared by 5 bases and J by 1 base, with 7 bases between. CDR1 and CDR2 from the germline V gene are MNHEY and SMNVEV (reference sequence). CDR3 in DNA: TGTGCCAGCAGTCCGTTGGGCACAGATACGCAGTATTTT. It is translated as CASSPLGTDTQYF.